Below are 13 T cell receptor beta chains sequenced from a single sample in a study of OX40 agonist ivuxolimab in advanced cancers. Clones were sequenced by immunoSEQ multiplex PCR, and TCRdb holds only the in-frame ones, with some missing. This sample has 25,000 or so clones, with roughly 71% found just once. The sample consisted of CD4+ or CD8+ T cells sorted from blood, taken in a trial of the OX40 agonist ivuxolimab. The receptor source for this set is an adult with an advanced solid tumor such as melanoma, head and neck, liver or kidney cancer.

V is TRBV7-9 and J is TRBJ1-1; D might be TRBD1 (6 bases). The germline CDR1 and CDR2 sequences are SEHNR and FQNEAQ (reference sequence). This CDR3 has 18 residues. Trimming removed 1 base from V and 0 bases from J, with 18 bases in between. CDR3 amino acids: CASSLGWDKSLLNTEAFF. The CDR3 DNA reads TGTGCCAGCAGCTTAGGTTGGGACAAATCCCTGCTGAACACTGAAGCTTTCTTT. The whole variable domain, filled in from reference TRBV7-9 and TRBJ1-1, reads DTGVSQNPRHKITKRGQNVTFRCDPISEHNRLYWYRQTLGQGPEFLTYFQNEAQLEKSRLLSDRFSAERPKGSFSTLEIQRTEQGDSAMYLCASSLGWDKSLLNTEAFFGQGTRLTVV.

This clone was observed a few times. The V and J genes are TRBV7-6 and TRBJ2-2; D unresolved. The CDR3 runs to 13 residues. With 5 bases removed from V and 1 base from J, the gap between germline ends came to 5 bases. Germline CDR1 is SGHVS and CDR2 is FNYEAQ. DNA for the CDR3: TGTGCCAGCAGCGCGAAGAACACCGGGGAGCTGTTTTTT. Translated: CASSAKNTGELFF.

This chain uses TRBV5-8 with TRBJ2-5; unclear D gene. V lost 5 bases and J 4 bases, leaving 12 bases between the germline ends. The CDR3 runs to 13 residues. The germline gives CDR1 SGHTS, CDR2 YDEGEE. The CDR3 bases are TGTGCCAGCAGAGGTAACAGCCTAGAGACCCAGTACTTC. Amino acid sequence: CASRGNSLETQYF.

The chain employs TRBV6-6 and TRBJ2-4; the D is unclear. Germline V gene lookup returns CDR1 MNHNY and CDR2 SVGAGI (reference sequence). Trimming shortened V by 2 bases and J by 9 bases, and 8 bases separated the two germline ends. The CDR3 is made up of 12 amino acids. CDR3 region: CASSYRGSIQYF. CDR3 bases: TGTGCCAGCAGTTACCGCGGTAGCATTCAGTACTTC.

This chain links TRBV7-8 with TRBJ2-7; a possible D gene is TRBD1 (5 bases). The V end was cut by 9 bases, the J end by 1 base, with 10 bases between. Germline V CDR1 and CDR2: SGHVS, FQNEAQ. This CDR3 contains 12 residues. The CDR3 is CASRDRSYEQYF. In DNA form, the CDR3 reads TGTGCCAGTCGAGACAGATCCTACGAGCAGTACTTC. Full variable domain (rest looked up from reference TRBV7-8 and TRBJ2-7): GAGVSQSPRYKVAKRGQDVALRCDPISGHVSLFWYQQALGQGPEFLTYFQNEAQLDKSGLPSDRFFAERPEGSVSTLKIQRTQQEDSAVYLCASRDRSYEQYFGPGTRLTVT.

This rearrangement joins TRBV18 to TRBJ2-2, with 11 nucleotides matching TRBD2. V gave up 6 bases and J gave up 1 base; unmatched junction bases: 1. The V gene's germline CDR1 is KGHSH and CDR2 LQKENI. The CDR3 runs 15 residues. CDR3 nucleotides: TGTGCCAGCTCGGGGACTAGCGGGAACACCGGGGAGCTGTTTTTT. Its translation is CASSGTSGNTGELFF.

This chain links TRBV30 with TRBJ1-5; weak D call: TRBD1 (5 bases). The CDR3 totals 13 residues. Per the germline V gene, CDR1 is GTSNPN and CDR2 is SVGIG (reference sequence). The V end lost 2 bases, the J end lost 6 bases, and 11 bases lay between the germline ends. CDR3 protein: CAWSMSGSQPQHF. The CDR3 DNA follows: TGTGCCTGGAGTATGTCAGGGTCTCAGCCCCAGCATTTT.

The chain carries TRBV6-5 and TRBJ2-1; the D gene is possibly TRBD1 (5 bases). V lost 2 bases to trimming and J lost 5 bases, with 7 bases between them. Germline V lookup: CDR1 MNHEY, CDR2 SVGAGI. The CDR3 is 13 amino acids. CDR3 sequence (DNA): TGTGCCAGCAGTTACGACAGCAACAATGAGCAGTTCTTC. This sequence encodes CASSYDSNNEQFF.

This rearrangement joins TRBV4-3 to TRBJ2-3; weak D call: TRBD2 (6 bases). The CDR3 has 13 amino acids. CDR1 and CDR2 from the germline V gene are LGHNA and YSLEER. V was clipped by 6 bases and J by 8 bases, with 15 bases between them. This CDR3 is CASSPPGEVTQYF. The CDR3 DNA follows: TGCGCCAGCAGTCCCCCCGGGGAGGTTACGCAGTATTTT.

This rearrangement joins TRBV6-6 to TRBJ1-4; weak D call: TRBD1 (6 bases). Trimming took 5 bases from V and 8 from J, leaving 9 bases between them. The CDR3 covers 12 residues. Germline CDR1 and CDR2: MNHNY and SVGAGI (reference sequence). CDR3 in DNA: TGTGCCAGCAGTAGCGGGGGCGAAAAACTGTTTTTT. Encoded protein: CASSSGGEKLFF.

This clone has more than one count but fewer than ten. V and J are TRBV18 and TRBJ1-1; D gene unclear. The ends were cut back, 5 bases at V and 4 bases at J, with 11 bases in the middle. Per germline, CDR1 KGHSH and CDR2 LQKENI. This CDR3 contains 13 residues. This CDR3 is CASSSLGTTEAFF. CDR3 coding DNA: TGTGCCAGCTCAAGTTTGGGTACCACTGAAGCTTTCTTT.

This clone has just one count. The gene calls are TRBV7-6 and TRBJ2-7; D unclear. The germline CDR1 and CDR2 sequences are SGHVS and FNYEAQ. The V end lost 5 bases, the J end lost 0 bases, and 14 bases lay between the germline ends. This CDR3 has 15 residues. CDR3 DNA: TGTGCCAGCAGCCCTCAGGAAGGGCTCTCCTACGAGCAGTACTTC. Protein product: CASSPQEGLSYEQYF.

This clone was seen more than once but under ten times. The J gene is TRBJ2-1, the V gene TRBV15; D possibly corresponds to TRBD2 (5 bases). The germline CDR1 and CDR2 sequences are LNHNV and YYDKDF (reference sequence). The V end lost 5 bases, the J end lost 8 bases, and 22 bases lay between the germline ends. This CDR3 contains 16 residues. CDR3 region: CATSQKSLVPQHEQFF. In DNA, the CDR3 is TGTGCCACCAGCCAAAAATCACTAGTCCCCCAACATGAGCAGTTCTTC.